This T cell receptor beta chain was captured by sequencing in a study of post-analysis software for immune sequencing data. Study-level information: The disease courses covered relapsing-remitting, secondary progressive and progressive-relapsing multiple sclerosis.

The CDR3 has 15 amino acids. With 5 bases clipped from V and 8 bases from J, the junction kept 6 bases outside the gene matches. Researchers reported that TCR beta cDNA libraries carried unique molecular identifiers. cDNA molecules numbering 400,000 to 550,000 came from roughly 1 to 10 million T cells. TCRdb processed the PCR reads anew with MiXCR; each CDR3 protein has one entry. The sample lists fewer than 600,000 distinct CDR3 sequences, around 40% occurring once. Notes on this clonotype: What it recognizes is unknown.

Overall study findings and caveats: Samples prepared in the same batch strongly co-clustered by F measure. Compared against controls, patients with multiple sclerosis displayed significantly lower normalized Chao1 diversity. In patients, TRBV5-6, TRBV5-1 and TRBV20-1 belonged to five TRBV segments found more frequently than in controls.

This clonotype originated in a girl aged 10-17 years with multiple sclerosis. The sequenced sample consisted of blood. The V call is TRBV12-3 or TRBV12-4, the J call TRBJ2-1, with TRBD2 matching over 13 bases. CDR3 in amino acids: CASSHRTSGRHEQFF. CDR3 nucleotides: TGTGCCAGCAGTCACCGGACTAGCGGGAGACATGAGCAGTTCTTC.